The T cell receptor (beta chain) described here comes from a study of OX40 agonist ivuxolimab in advanced cancers. Study-level background: Ivuxolimab was delivered to patients intravenously every 2 weeks at doses spanning 0.01 to 10 mg/kg.

Germline values: CDR1 MNHEY, CDR2 SVGAGI. The CDR3 runs 14 residues. Repertoires were generated with immunoSEQ multiplex PCR, while TCRdb's copy carries only in-frame clones and drops some. This table has approximately 90,000 clones, roughly 90% appearing once. This specimen consisted of CD4+ or CD8+ T cells sorted from blood, obtained in a trial of the OX40 agonist ivuxolimab. V gene TRBV6-5 combines with J gene TRBJ2-5, with 9 nucleotides matching TRBD2. The J call is uncertain, as TRBJ2-7 better fits the DNA end. The TCR comes from an adult with an advanced solid tumor such as melanoma, head and neck, liver or kidney cancer. The DNA of the CDR3 is TGTGCCAGCAGAAAAGCGGGGGGAACCTACGAGCAGTACTTC. Translated: CASRKAGGTYEQYF.